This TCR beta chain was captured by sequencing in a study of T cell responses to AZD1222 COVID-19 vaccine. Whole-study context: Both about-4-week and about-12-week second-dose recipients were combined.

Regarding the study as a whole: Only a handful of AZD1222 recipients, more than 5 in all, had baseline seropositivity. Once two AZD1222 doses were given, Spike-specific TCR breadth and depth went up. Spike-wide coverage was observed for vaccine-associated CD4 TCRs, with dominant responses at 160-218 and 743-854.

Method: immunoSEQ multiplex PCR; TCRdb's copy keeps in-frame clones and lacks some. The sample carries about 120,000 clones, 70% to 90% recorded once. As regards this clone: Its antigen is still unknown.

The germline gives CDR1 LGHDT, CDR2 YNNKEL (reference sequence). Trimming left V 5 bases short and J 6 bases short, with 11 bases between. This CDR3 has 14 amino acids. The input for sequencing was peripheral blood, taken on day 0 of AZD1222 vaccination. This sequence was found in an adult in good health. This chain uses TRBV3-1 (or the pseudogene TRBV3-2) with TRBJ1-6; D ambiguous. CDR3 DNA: TGTGCCAGCAGCAGGCCTCTAGGTAATTCACCCCTCCACTTT. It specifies CASSRPLGNSPLHF.